One and the same sample provided the 29 T cell receptor beta chains below, sequenced in a study of T-cell memory formation after mild COVID-19. TCRdb reprocessed the 5' RACE reads via MiXCR and lists one record per CDR3 protein. Among approximately 270,000 distinct CDR3 sequences, around 15% were seen once, and the ten largest hold approximately 23%. Sequencing was performed on PBMCs or a T cell subset sorted from them (not recorded which). The receptors were sampled from a man younger than 30 who had mild COVID-19 (a few samples of this study predate the infection). Cell type and time point are not known.

The chain carries TRBV19 and TRBJ1-1; D gene uncertain. The CDR3 is made up of 13 amino acids. Deletions cut 5 bases from V and 5 bases from J, with 12 bases between. The V gene's germline CDR1 is LNHDA and CDR2 SQIVND (reference sequence). The DNA for the CDR3 is TGTGCCAGTAGTCCCTGGAAGAGAACTGAAGCTTTCTTT. Translating gives CASSPWKRTEAFF. Filled out from reference TRBV19 and TRBJ1-1, the complete variable domain reads DGGITQSPKYLFRKEGQNVTLSCEQNLNHDAMYWYRQDPGQGLRLIYYSQIVNDFQKGDIAEGYSVSREKKESFPLTVTSAQKNPTAFYLCASSPWKRTEAFFGQGTRLTVV.

The chain has TRBV11-2 and TRBJ2-7; 8 bases match TRBD1. The germline V gene encodes CDR1 SGHAT and CDR2 FQNNGV. This CDR3 has 14 amino acids. V gave up 4 bases and J gave up 0 bases; unmatched junction bases: 2. CDR3 loop: CASSSQGASYEQYF. CDR3 nucleotides: TGTGCCAGCAGCTCCCAGGGGGCCTCCTACGAGCAGTACTTC.

In DNA form, the CDR3 reads TGTGCCAGCAGCCTTGAGATCAGGGTGACGGACACTGAAGCTTTCTTT. The encoded protein is CASSLEIRVTDTEAFF. This rearrangement joins TRBV7-2 to TRBJ1-1; a possible D gene is TRBD1 (5 bases). This CDR3 has 16 amino acids. In germline, CDR1 is SGHTA, CDR2 FQGNSA. The V end was cut by 5 bases, the J end by 3 bases, with 19 bases between.

This chain links TRBV19 with TRBJ2-1; D is perhaps TRBD2 (5 bases). V lost 5 bases, J lost 4 bases, and 9 bases lay in between. From germline, CDR1 is LNHDA and CDR2 SQIVND (reference sequence). The CDR3 spans 13 residues. The CDR3 bases are TGTGCCAGTAGTTCTAGCCCGTACAATGAGCAGTTCTTC. Translation gives CASSSSPYNEQFF.

In this sample, this clonotype turned up many times. J is TRBJ2-3 and V is TRBV12-3 or TRBV12-4; 7 bases are a match to TRBD1. This CDR3 has 17 residues. V was pared by 7 bases and J by 0 bases, with 13 bases of the junction left unmatched. DNA of the CDR3: TGTGCCAGCACCCTAGGACAGGCCGCTACTAGCACAGATACGCAGTATTTT. This codes for CASTLGQAATSTDTQYF.

The sample holds many counts of this clonotype. This sequence joins TRBV7-9 and TRBJ2-5, with D possibly being TRBD2 (5 bases). This CDR3 contains 16 residues. From germline, CDR1 is SEHNR and CDR2 FQNEAQ (reference sequence). The V end lost 5 bases, the J end lost 3 bases, and 19 bases lay between the germline ends. The CDR3: CASSGGRSQFKETQYF. The DNA of the CDR3 is TGTGCCAGCAGCGGCGGGCGCTCGCAGTTCAAAGAGACCCAGTACTTC.

This clonotype came up a few times. V and J are TRBV20-1 and TRBJ2-5, with 7 bases fitting TRBD2. The germline V gene has CDR1 DFQATT and CDR2 SNEGSKA (reference sequence). The CDR3 runs 14 residues. The CDR3 DNA reads as TGCAGCCACAAGGTAGCGGGCCTCCAAGAGACCCAGTACTTC. Amino acids: CSHKVAGLQETQYF.

This clonotype was seen a few times. The chain uses TRBV4-3 and TRBJ1-2, with D uncertain. V was pared by 0 bases and J by 8 bases, with 16 bases between. The CDR3 loop spans 15 amino acids. Germline CDR1 LGHNA, CDR2 YSLEER. The CDR3 sequence is CASSQDPQFFYGYTF. The CDR3 DNA is TGCGCCAGCAGCCAAGACCCGCAATTCTTCTACGGCTACACCTTC.

This clonotype was picked up a small number of times. The rearrangement uses TRBV4-3 and TRBJ1-6, with TRBD1 identical over 8 bases. Germline V gene sequence: CDR1 LGHNA, CDR2 YSLEER. V lost 3 bases and J lost 9; bases outside the gene matches: 4. The CDR3 runs 14 residues. The CDR3 region is CASSHPGQGSPLHF. CDR3 sequence (DNA): TGCGCCAGCAGCCATCCCGGACAGGGTTCACCCCTCCACTTT.

In this sample, this clonotype turned up a few times. The chain carries TRBV20-1 and TRBJ2-4; 11 bases align to TRBD2. Germline trimming cut 3 bases from V and 3 bases from J; bases unmatched to any gene: 4. There are 15 residues in the CDR3. Looked up from germline, CDR1 is DFQATT and CDR2 is SNEGSKA (reference sequence). CDR3 DNA: TGCAGTGCTAGGTCTAGCGGGGGGATCAAAAACATTCAGTACTTC. This encodes CSARSSGGIKNIQYF.

This clonotype was counted a few times. The chain employs TRBV25-1 and TRBJ2-5; D is possibly TRBD1 (5 bases). CDR3 length: 13 residues. Trimming took off 0 bases at V and 3 bases at J, with 5 bases between the two ends. Per the germline V gene, CDR1 is MGHDK and CDR2 is SYGVNS. Written as DNA, the CDR3 is TGTGCCAGCAGTGAATACAGGGAAGAGACCCAGTACTTC. Protein product: CASSEYREETQYF.

This chain connects TRBV6-1 to TRBJ2-7, with 8 positions matching TRBD1. The CDR3 totals 14 residues. V was pared by 5 bases and J by 6 bases, with 9 bases of the junction left unmatched. CDR1 is MNHNS and CDR2 is SASEGT in the germline V gene. CDR3 region: CASSTGTGGLEQYF. The CDR3 bases are TGTGCCAGCAGTACCGGGACAGGTGGGCTCGAGCAGTACTTC.

This clonotype has ten or more counts. The chain links TRBV5-1 to TRBJ1-6, with TRBD1 matching 7 bases. Germline lookup yields CDR1 SGHRS and CDR2 YFSETQ. The CDR3 length is 13 residues. Losses at the gene ends were 6 bases for V and 8 bases for J; bases not matched to a gene: 5. The CDR3 loop reads CASTGRGDSPLHF. The CDR3 DNA is TGCGCCAGCACCGGCAGGGGGGATTCACCCCTCCACTTT.

In this sample, this clonotype turned up a few times. The rearrangement links TRBV11-2 to TRBJ2-5; D is unresolved. Trimming left V 5 bases short and J 5 bases short, with 9 bases between. The germline V gene encodes CDR1 SGHAT and CDR2 FQNNGV. The CDR3 is made up of 12 amino acids. The CDR3 spells CASSPNSETQYF. Here the CDR3 DNA reads TGTGCCAGCAGCCCCAACTCGGAGACCCAGTACTTC.

This clonotype was observed a few times. V is TRBV29-1 and J is TRBJ2-5, with 7 bases lining up with TRBD2. The trim removed 4 bases at V and 5 bases at J, leaving 4 bases unmatched. CDR3 length: 12 amino acids. Germline CDR1 reads SQVTM; CDR2 reads ANQGSEA. DNA for the CDR3: TGCAGCGTTGCCCTAGCGGCCGAGACCCAGTACTTC. The encoded protein is CSVALAAETQYF.

The CDR3 nucleotides read TGCAGTGCCGATGACAGACGCAATCAGCCCCAGCATTTT. Its translation: CSADDRRNQPQHF. The chain combines TRBV20-1 with TRBJ1-5, with D tentatively TRBD1 (5 bases). The CDR3 is 13 residues long. The V gene's germline CDR1 is DFQATT and CDR2 SNEGSKA (reference sequence). Trimming left V 6 bases short and J 2 bases short, with 11 bases between.

This chain joins TRBV7-3 and TRBJ2-5; the D gene is possibly TRBD2 (5 bases). The V end lost 4 bases, the J end lost 5 bases, and 11 bases lay between the germline ends. The CDR3 runs to 13 residues. Germline CDR1 SGHTA, CDR2 FQGTGA. The CDR3 bases are TGTGCCAGCAGCTCCGGATGGAGGGAGACCCAGTACTTC. Translated: CASSSGWRETQYF.

This clonotype has only a few counts. The chain is built from TRBV6-1 and TRBJ2-7; 13 bases align to TRBD2. The ends lost 6 bases at V and 5 bases at J; junction bases unmatched: 13. The length of the CDR3 is 17 residues. Germline loops: CDR1 MNHNS, CDR2 SASEGT. The CDR3 is CASRPGLAGALPNEQYF. CDR3 DNA: TGTGCCAGCAGACCAGGACTAGCGGGGGCTCTTCCTAACGAGCAGTACTTC.

The chain is built from TRBV20-1 and TRBJ1-3; D not certain. The CDR3 covers 13 residues. The ends were cut back, 1 base at V and 6 bases at J, with 10 bases in the middle. The germline gives CDR1 DFQATT, CDR2 SNEGSKA (reference sequence). CDR3: CSARVGTENTIYF. CDR3 in DNA: TGCAGTGCTAGAGTAGGAACGGAAAACACCATATATTTT.

The rearrangement uses TRBV4-3 and TRBJ1-4, with 7 nucleotides matching TRBD1. V lost 0 bases to trimming and J lost 7 bases; unmatched junction nucleotides: 5. The length of the CDR3 is 15 residues. CDR1 and CDR2 from the germline V gene are LGHNA and YSLEER. DNA of the CDR3: TGCGCCAGCAGCCAAGAACGGCAGGGGGGTGAAAAACTGTTTTTT. It yields the protein CASSQERQGGEKLFF.

In this sample, this clonotype turned up a few times. The rearrangement uses TRBV6-5 and TRBJ2-7; D not resolved. Trimming removed 4 bases from V and 2 bases from J, with 12 bases in between. Germline V gene lookup returns CDR1 MNHEY and CDR2 SVGAGI. The CDR3 covers 14 residues. Here the CDR3 reads CASSSPAVTYEQYF. CDR3 sequence (DNA): TGTGCCAGCAGTTCCCCGGCGGTCACCTACGAGCAGTACTTC.

The rearrangement uses TRBV5-1 and TRBJ2-5, with a possible D match to TRBD1 (5 bases). Germline CDR1 reads SGHRS; CDR2 reads YFSETQ. Trimming removed 0 bases at V and 5 bases at J, with 11 bases between. This CDR3 comprises 14 residues. The CDR3 spells CASSLVQGPETQYF. The CDR3 region has the DNA TGCGCCAGCAGCTTGGTTCAGGGTCCGGAGACCCAGTACTTC.

This sequence joins TRBV28 and TRBJ2-7, with 7 bases that match TRBD2. Looked up from germline, CDR1 is MDHEN and CDR2 is SYDVKM. The CDR3 covers 12 residues. Unmatched junction bases numbered 4, after V lost 8 bases and J lost 3 bases. The CDR3 is CASSGGVYEQYV. CDR3 sequence (DNA): TGTGCCAGCTCGGGGGGAGTCTACGAGCAGTACGTC.

This clonotype turned up a few times. The chain joins TRBV6-2 or TRBV6-3 to TRBJ2-5; 8 bases fit TRBD1. With 8 bases clipped from V and 2 bases from J, the junction kept 10 bases outside the gene matches. The CDR3 sequence is 15 residues long. Germline V CDR1 and CDR2: MNHEY, SVGEGT. The CDR3 spells CASGLQGARQETQYF. The CDR3 coding sequence is TGTGCCAGCGGCCTCCAGGGGGCTAGACAAGAGACCCAGTACTTC.

This clonotype showed up just a few times. The genes are TRBV7-8 and TRBJ2-2; TRBD2 agrees at 10 bases. CDR1 is SGHVS, CDR2 FQNEAQ, per germline. Germline trimming cut 2 bases from V and 4 bases from J; bases unmatched to any gene: 10. This CDR3 is 18 amino acids long. The CDR3 protein is CASSLPSGGAGATGELFF. DNA of the CDR3: TGTGCCAGCAGCTTACCCAGCGGGGGGGCCGGGGCCACCGGGGAGCTGTTTTTT.

This clonotype came up a few times. The chain combines TRBV6-2 or TRBV6-3 with TRBJ2-3; no clear D gene. Germline V lookup: CDR1 MNHEY, CDR2 SVGEGT. V lost 7 bases and J lost 3, with 11 bases in between. The CDR3 has 13 amino acids. CDR3 loop: CASIKEGTDTQYF. CDR3 DNA sequence: TGTGCCAGCATAAAGGAAGGTACAGATACGCAGTATTTT.

This clonotype has just a few counts. The gene calls are TRBV12-3 or TRBV12-4 and TRBJ2-1; D gene ambiguous. The CDR3 sequence is 10 residues long. Trimming removed 3 bases from V and 10 bases from J, with 4 bases in between. CDR3 DNA: TGTGCCAGCAGTTTCGGAGAGCAGTTCTTC. This translates into CASSFGEQFF.

A few counts support this clonotype. V gene TRBV25-1 combines with J gene TRBJ1-2; D may be TRBD1 (5 bases). This CDR3 region has 15 residues. The germline V gene encodes CDR1 MGHDK and CDR2 SYGVNS. V lost 0 bases to trimming and J lost 1 base, with 9 bases between them. CDR3 in amino acids: CASSEYLGGNYGYTF. In DNA form, the CDR3 reads TGTGCCAGCAGTGAATATTTGGGGGGTAACTATGGCTACACCTTC.

The CDR3 DNA reads TGTGCCAGCAGCTACTCCCGAGGCGAGCAGTACTTC. This codes for CASSYSRGEQYF. The gene calls are TRBV7-6 and TRBJ2-7, with D uncertain. Trimming removed 4 bases at V and 6 bases at J, with 10 bases between. The CDR3 totals 12 residues. The germline V gene has CDR1 SGHVS and CDR2 FNYEAQ.